The next 22 T cell receptor beta chains were all read from a single sample in a study of CD8+ T cells in alopecia areata. After isolation, RNA underwent reverse transcription to generate cDNA as the sequencing template. The method was immunoSEQ multiplex PCR; TCRdb's version includes in-frame clones alone and lacks a portion of them. The sample has hundreds of thousands of clones, 67% seen once. This specimen consisted of CD4+ T cells sorted from blood, obtained at week 0. These receptors all come from a human donor with alopecia areata.

V gene TRBV15 combines with J gene TRBJ2-5, with D unresolved. V was clipped by 1 base and J by 1 base, with 7 bases between them. The germline V gene encodes CDR1 LNHNV and CDR2 YYDKDF (reference sequence). The CDR3 has 14 amino acids. The CDR3 bases are TGTGCCACCAGCAGAGTTGGTATCCAAGAGACCCAGTACTTC. Its translation: CATSRVGIQETQYF.

The chain joins TRBV15 to TRBJ2-3, with TRBD2 identical over 8 bases. The J segment lost 5 bases and the V segment lost 0 bases, leaving 10 bases of the junction unmatched. The germline V gene has CDR1 LNHNV and CDR2 YYDKDF (reference sequence). The CDR3 runs 17 residues. CDR3: CATSRDNGGGLLDTQYF. For the CDR3, the DNA is TGTGCCACCAGCAGAGATAACGGCGGGGGGTTGTTAGATACGCAGTATTTT.

V usage is TRBV19 and J usage is TRBJ2-7; 7 bases agree with TRBD1. The J segment lost 3 bases and the V segment lost 4 bases, leaving 3 bases of the junction unmatched. The CDR3 has 13 residues. Germline V gene lookup returns CDR1 LNHDA and CDR2 SQIVND (reference sequence). CDR3 DNA sequence: TGTGCCAGTAGTAGATACAGGGGCTACGAGCAGTACTTC. Amino acid sequence: CASSRYRGYEQYF. Looking up the rest from reference TRBV19 and TRBJ2-7 gives the full variable domain: DGGITQSPKYLFRKEGQNVTLSCEQNLNHDAMYWYRQDPGQGLRLIYYSQIVNDFQKGDIAEGYSVSREKKESFPLTVTSAQKNPTAFYLCASSRYRGYEQYFGPGTRLTVT.

This chain connects TRBV15 to TRBJ2-3, with 10 bases that match TRBD2. Germline CDR1 and CDR2: LNHNV and YYDKDF (reference sequence). After removal of 1 base from V and 6 bases from J, the junction contained 10 bases not matched to a gene. The CDR3 loop spans 17 amino acids. DNA of the CDR3: TGTGCCACCAGCAGAGTCGGAAGACTAGCGGGTCCGGATACGCAGTATTTT. Translated, it gives CATSRVGRLAGPDTQYF.

V gene TRBV6-1 combines with J gene TRBJ2-1; D might be TRBD1 (5 bases). V lost 0 bases, J lost 7 bases, and 10 bases lay in between. Per germline, CDR1 MNHNS and CDR2 SASEGT. The CDR3 loop spans 14 amino acids. For the CDR3, the DNA is TGTGCCAGCAGTGAAGCGCGCCAGGGTAATGAGCAGTTCTTC. Translation gives CASSEARQGNEQFF.

This clone occurred once. This chain uses TRBV7-2 with TRBJ2-7; tentative D call: TRBD2 (5 bases). Between the trimmed V and J ends, which lost 1 base and 3 bases, there was a span of 10 bases. The CDR3 covers 14 residues. In germline, CDR1 is SGHTA, CDR2 FQGNSA. The CDR3 sequence is CASSLGPGNYEQYF. In DNA, the CDR3 is TGTGCCAGCAGCTTAGGTCCGGGGAACTACGAGCAGTACTTC.

CDR3 DNA: TGCAGCGTTGACGACGGGGGCACAGATACGCAGTATTTT. The encoded protein is CSVDDGGTDTQYF. The V call is TRBV29-1, the J call TRBJ2-3; possible D gene TRBD2, 5 bases. The CDR3 spans 13 residues. The V gene's germline CDR1 is SQVTM and CDR2 ANQGSEA. Trimming took 3 bases from V and 1 from J, leaving 8 bases between them.

The V and J genes are TRBV2 and TRBJ1-5, with D possibly being TRBD1 (5 bases). V was shortened by 0 bases and J by 8 bases, with 5 bases between the two germline ends. This CDR3 has 12 residues. Germline CDR1 is SNHLY and CDR2 is FYNNEI. CDR3 nucleotide sequence: TGTGCCAGCAGTGAAGCGGGGGAGCCCCAGCATTTT. Its translation: CASSEAGEPQHF. Filled out from reference TRBV2 and TRBJ1-5, the complete variable domain reads EPEVTQTPSHQVTQMGQEVILRCVPISNHLYFYWYRQILGQKVEFLVSFYNNEISEKSEIFDDQFSVERPDGSNFTLKIRSTKLEDSAMYFCASSEAGEPQHFGDGTRLSIL.

This clone has a single count. This chain uses TRBV18 with TRBJ2-3; unclear D gene. Between the trimmed V and J ends, which lost 3 bases and 2 bases, there was a span of 9 bases. This CDR3 is built from 14 residues. Germline CDR1 KGHSH, CDR2 LQKENI. CDR3 loop: CASSPSRATDTQYF. CDR3 nucleotides: TGTGCCAGCTCACCCTCCCGGGCCACAGATACGCAGTATTTT.

The chain couples TRBV5-1 to TRBJ2-5; D remains unclear. Between the trimmed V and J ends, which lost 0 bases and 4 bases, there was a span of 13 bases. The CDR3 totals 15 residues. Germline V gene sequence: CDR1 SGHRS, CDR2 YFSETQ. The CDR3, as DNA: TGCGCCAGCAGCTTGGTGGGCGCTTCCCCAGAGACCCAGTACTTC. It is translated as CASSLVGASPETQYF.

The CDR3 region has the DNA TGTGCCACCAGCAGAGAGAAGCGGGGGAATGGTGAGCAGTTCTTC. This gives the protein CATSREKRGNGEQFF. The chain recombines TRBV15 with TRBJ2-1; TRBD2 aligns across 8 bases. Germline-derived CDR1 and CDR2 are LNHNV and YYDKDF (reference sequence). Trimming removed 0 bases from V and 9 bases from J; junction bases left unmatched: 7. CDR3 length: 15 amino acids.

The gene calls are TRBV27 and TRBJ2-5; D might be TRBD1 (5 bases). The CDR3 extends over 14 amino acids. Germline values: CDR1 MNHEY, CDR2 SMNVEV (reference sequence). V lost 2 bases and J lost 5, with 12 bases in between. This CDR3 is CASSLGRARETQYF. In DNA form, the CDR3 reads TGTGCCAGCAGTTTAGGCAGGGCGCGGGAGACCCAGTACTTC.

The chain uses TRBV18 and TRBJ2-7; D might be TRBD2 (5 bases). Germline V gene lookup returns CDR1 KGHSH and CDR2 LQKENI. The CDR3 contains 15 residues. Trimming cost V 1 base and J 6 bases, with 16 bases left between them. The CDR3 spells CASSPLNSAGSEQYF. CDR3 sequence (DNA): TGTGCCAGCTCACCACTAAACAGTGCGGGCTCCGAGCAGTACTTC.

This rearrangement joins TRBV11-2 to TRBJ2-7; D possibly corresponds to TRBD2 (5 bases). In germline, CDR1 is SGHAT, CDR2 FQNNGV. Trimming removed 1 base at V and 0 bases at J, with 10 bases between. The CDR3 spans 15 residues. As DNA, the CDR3 is TGTGCCAGCAGCTTAGGTGGCGGAGGCTCCTACGAGCAGTACTTC. Translation: CASSLGGGGSYEQYF.

CDR3 residues: CASSQGQGANSPLHF. CDR3 bases: TGTGCCAGCAGCCAAGGACAGGGGGCTAATTCACCCCTCCACTTT. The V and J genes are TRBV14 and TRBJ1-6, with 10 bases identical to TRBD1. The CDR3 spans 15 residues. The V and J ends lost 1 base and 6 bases, in that order; junction bases with no gene match: 0. Germline V gene data show CDR1 as SGHDN and CDR2 as FVKESK.

This sequence joins TRBV30 and TRBJ1-2; D is ambiguous. The CDR3 sequence is 12 residues long. Trimming stripped 0 bases from V and 8 bases from J, with 10 bases between. The germline gives CDR1 GTSNPN, CDR2 SVGIG (reference sequence). The CDR3 reads CAWSVGSVGYTF. CDR3 coding DNA: TGTGCCTGGAGTGTTGGGTCAGTCGGCTACACCTTC.

V and J are TRBV30 and TRBJ2-7, with unresolved D. V lost 4 bases and J lost 3, with 16 bases in between. Germline V gene lookup returns CDR1 GTSNPN and CDR2 SVGIG (reference sequence). The CDR3 sequence is 14 residues long. As DNA, the CDR3 is TGTGCCTGGAAGTTCGGACCTTTGGACTACGAGCAGTACTTC. Translation gives CAWKFGPLDYEQYF.

In its sample, this clone was seen a few times. The chain is built from TRBV7-9 and TRBJ1-2; D gene ambiguous. Trimming removed 5 bases at V and 4 bases at J, with 11 bases between. The germline V gene encodes CDR1 SEHNR and CDR2 FQNEAQ (reference sequence). This CDR3 has 13 residues. The CDR3 DNA is TGTGCCAGCAGCGGCGATCTCCTCTATGGCTACACCTTC. This sequence encodes CASSGDLLYGYTF. Full variable domain (remainder filled in from reference TRBV7-9 and TRBJ1-2): DTGVSQNPRHKITKRGQNVTFRCDPISEHNRLYWYRQTLGQGPEFLTYFQNEAQLEKSRLLSDRFSAERPKGSFSTLEIQRTEQGDSAMYLCASSGDLLYGYTFGSGTRLTVV.

This clone was seen a handful of times. This chain joins TRBV5-4 and TRBJ2-6; 9 bases line up with TRBD1. The CDR3 has 16 amino acids. The V gene's germline CDR1 is SGHNT and CDR2 YYREEE (reference sequence). The junction had 3 bases not matched to a gene; V was cut back by 2 bases and J by 3 bases. CDR3 sequence: CASSLQGALGANVLTF. CDR3 coding DNA: TGTGCCAGCAGCTTACAGGGGGCGCTTGGGGCCAACGTCCTGACTTTC.

This clone was detected a few times. The V and J genes are TRBV5-1 and TRBJ2-2; D gene ambiguous. Germline V gene lookup returns CDR1 SGHRS and CDR2 YFSETQ. CDR3 size: 15 residues. V was trimmed by 4 bases and J by 3 bases, leaving 13 bases between them. CDR3 sequence: CASSPSSRDTGELFF. CDR3 in DNA: TGCGCCAGCAGCCCCTCGTCAAGGGACACCGGGGAGCTGTTTTTT.

This chain joins TRBV18 and TRBJ2-1, with D perhaps matching TRBD2 (6 bases). V gave up 2 bases and J gave up 0 bases, with 17 bases separating them. The CDR3 spans 18 residues. Germline values: CDR1 KGHSH, CDR2 LQKENI. The CDR3 DNA reads as TGTGCCAGCTCACCAAGATCGCCGGGCGGGGTCTCCTACAATGAGCAGTTCTTC. Translation gives CASSPRSPGGVSYNEQFF.

This clone appeared a few times. The chain has TRBV7-2 and TRBJ1-6; possible D gene TRBD1, 5 bases. This CDR3 is built from 15 residues. Looked up from germline, CDR1 is SGHTA and CDR2 is FQGNSA. V shed 0 bases and J shed 7 bases, with 10 bases lying between them. Here the CDR3 DNA reads TGTGCCAGCAGCTTAGCGACGGGGGGGAATTCACCCCTCCACTTT. Its protein is CASSLATGGNSPLHF.